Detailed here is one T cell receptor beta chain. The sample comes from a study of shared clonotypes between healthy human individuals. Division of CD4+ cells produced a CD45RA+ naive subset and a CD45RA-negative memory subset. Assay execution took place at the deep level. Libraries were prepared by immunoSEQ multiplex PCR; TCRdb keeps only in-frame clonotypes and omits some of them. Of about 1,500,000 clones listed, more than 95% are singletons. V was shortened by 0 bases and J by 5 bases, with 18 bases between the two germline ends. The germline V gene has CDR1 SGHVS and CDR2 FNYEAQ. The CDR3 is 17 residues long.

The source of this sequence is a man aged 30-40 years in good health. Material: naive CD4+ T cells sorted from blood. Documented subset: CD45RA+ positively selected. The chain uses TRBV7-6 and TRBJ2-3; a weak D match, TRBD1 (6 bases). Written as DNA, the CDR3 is TGTGCCAGCAGCTTAGCGCTAAGGGGGAGCGGTTTAGATACGCAGTATTTT. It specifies CASSLALRGSGLDTQYF.